Sequencing of this T cell receptor beta chain was carried out in a study of regulatory T cells in long-lasting Graves disease (dated by TCRdb to the early 2020s). Context from the whole study: Persistent Graves' disease was defined as antithyroid drug treatment for over 5 years with persistently positive TSH receptor autoantibodies. Patients with persistent Graves' disease were compared with patients with newly diagnosed Graves' disease using TCR sequencing and RNA sequencing of peripheral blood. The study was registered as a clinical trial and conducted in China. A total of roughly 33 samples underwent TCR sequencing: about 13 from persistent and roughly 20 from newly diagnosed Graves' disease patients. On average, persistent Graves' disease patients in the clinical cohort had been on antithyroid drugs for about 10 years. The full study reports these points: Sequencing and analysis were restricted to the TCR beta chain. A larger number of public clonotypes was shared among persistent patients (around 2,500) than among newly diagnosed patients (around 870). Lower TCR Shannon entropy and fewer highly expanded clones were observed in persistent Graves' disease patients than in newly diagnosed patients, which suggested clonal expansion. Because the primary lesion, thyroid tissue, could not be accessed, the study looked at peripheral blood alone. Preferential use of TRBV28, TRBJ1-2 and TRBJ2-5 was observed in persistent disease, whereas TRBV20-1 and TRBJ2-1 were favored in newly diagnosed disease. The authors acknowledged the small sample size as a limitation that may reduce accuracy.

Taken with the paper, the label for time point translates to: persistent/refractory GD, antithyroid drugs over 5 years with positive TRAb. RNA was extracted from PBMCs in TRIzol for both TCR sequencing and RNA sequencing. The diagnosis of Graves' disease was made according to American Thyroid Association guidelines. Recruitment of patients was carried out at an endocrinology department in Xi'an, China. Each patient gave approximately 10 milliliters of peripheral blood, collected in an EDTA anticoagulant tube. Ficoll Paque Plus density gradient separation was used to isolate PBMCs, and no further T cell sorting was done. An Agilent 2100 Bioanalyzer and agarose gel were used to assess RNA quality, and a NanoDrop 2000 was used to measure RNA concentration. From a lookup of the germline V gene, CDR1 and CDR2 are MDHEN and SYDVKM. V trim: 5 bases; J trim: 5 bases; unmatched bases: 15. The CDR3 contains 17 residues, cysteine and phenylalanine counted. Kept here is only the CDR3 DNA, which spans 51 bases and is read in frame from base 1.

The receptor library was made with multiplex PCR. The sequencer was an Illumina HiSeq 4000. CDR3 regions were amplified by Arm-PCR with iRepertoire HTBI primers to construct TCR beta libraries. Before sequencing, the PCR products underwent gel purification. Per the authors' processing: Gene usage analysis of CDR3 amino acid clonotypes used the roughly 60 TRBV and approximately 13 TRBJ segments found across samples. COPE and FqMerger were used to merge filtered high-quality paired reads into contigs. BLAST was used to align contigs to the IMGT TRBV, TRBD and TRBJ reference genes, and CDR3 was defined following IMGT. Highly expanded clones were defined as clonotypes with a frequency above 0.1%. Shannon entropy was used to measure repertoire diversity, and the Gini coefficient was used to measure V-J evenness. Public clonotypes were defined as clonotypes shared by more than one individual. TCRdb passed the public sequencing reads through fastp at Q25 and MiXCR, retaining productive beta sequences. Duplicate CDR3 protein sequences are folded into a single record with the most common DNA and genes. TCRdb's processing, not the study's, gives the V and J calls here. The sample has about 420,000 distinct CDR3 sequences on record, about a quarter of them singletons. Clones ranked in the top ten supply roughly 26% of the sample.

The table lists this clonotype with many counts. Its antigen is still unknown. Per-base qualities were not stored, and no clone one base away is much larger. The sequence derives from a female donor with Graves disease. The material was peripheral blood mononuclear cells (PBMCs), obtained when the disease was refractory, from a patient treated with antithyroid drugs. Recombination linked TRBV28 to TRBJ2-5; 9 of the junction bases match TRBD2. The encoded CDR3 is CASSVLTSGYREETQYF. The base sequence is TGTGCCAGCAGTGTACTGACTAGCGGTTACCGGGAGGAGACCCAGTACTTC.